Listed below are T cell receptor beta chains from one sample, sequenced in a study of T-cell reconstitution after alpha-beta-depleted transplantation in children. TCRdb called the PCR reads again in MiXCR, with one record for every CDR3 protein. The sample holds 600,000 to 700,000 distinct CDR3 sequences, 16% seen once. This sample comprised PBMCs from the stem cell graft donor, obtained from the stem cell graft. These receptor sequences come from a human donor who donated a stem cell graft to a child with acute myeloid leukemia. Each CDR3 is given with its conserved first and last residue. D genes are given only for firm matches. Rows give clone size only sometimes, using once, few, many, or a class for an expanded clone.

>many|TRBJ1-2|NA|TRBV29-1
TGCAGCGTTGGAGGGCAAGGGGGCTATGGCTACACCTTC
CSVGGQGGYGYTF
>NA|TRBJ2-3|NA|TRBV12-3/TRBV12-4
TGTGCCAGCAGTTTTGTCCAGGACACCCTCACAGATACGCAGTATTTT
CASSFVQDTLTDTQYF
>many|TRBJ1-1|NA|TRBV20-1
TGCAGTGCTATTCGGAACAGAAAACACACTGAAGCTTTCTTT
CSAIRNRKHTEAFF
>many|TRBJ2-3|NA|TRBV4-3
TGCGCCAGCAGCCAGGAGGGAACAGGGAGGGCAGATACGCAGTATTTT
CASSQEGTGRADTQYF
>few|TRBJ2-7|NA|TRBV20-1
TGCAGTGCTAGACCTGGGGGGCCCCCCTCCTCCTACGAGCAGTACTTC
CSARPGGPPSSYEQYF
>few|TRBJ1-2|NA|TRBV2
TGTGCCAGCAGCCCATGGGGGGCAGATGGCTACACCTTC
CASSPWGADGYTF
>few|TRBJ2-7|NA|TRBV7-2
TGTGCCAGCAGCTTAGTGGCTAGGGCGGAGGAGCAGTACTTC
CASSLVARAEEQYF
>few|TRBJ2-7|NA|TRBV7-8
TGTGCCAGCAGCTTGGGTTCTCCAAGATCCTACGAGCAGTACTTC
CASSLGSPRSYEQYF
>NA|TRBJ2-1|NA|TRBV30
TGTGCCTGGAGTCCAGACAATGAGCAGTTCTTC
CAWSPDNEQFF
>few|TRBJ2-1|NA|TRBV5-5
TGTGCCAGCTCTGGGGCGGAGAATGAGCAGTTCTTC
CASSGAENEQFF
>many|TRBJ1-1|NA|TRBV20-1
TGCAGTGCTAGAGAAAGAGGGAACACTGAAGCTTTCTTT
CSARERGNTEAFF
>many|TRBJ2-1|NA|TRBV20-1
TGCAGTGCCGGGGAAGGGGACAATGAGCAGTTCTTC
CSAGEGDNEQFF
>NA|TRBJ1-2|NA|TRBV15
TGTGCCACCAGCAGGGAATTGGGCGGCTACACCTTC
CATSRELGGYTF
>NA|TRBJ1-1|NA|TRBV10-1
TGCGCCAGCAGTGTTGGACAGAGGAACACTGAAGCTTTCTTT
CASSVGQRNTEAFF
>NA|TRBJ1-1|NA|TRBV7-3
TGTGCCAGCAGCTTAACGAGGGTAACTGAAGCTTTCTTT
CASSLTRVTEAFF
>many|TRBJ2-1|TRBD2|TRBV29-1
TGCAGCGTTGACCTAGCGGGGGGAAACCCCAATGAGCAGTTCTTC
CSVDLAGGNPNEQFF
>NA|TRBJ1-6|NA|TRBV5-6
TGTGCCAGCAGCTTCCGACAGTCTAATTCACCCCTCCACTTT
CASSFRQSNSPLHF
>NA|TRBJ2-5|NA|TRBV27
TGTGCCAGCAGTCCCCCAGGGAAGGGACCAGAGACCCAGTACTTC
CASSPPGKGPETQYF
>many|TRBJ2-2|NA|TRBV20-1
TGCAGTGCTACCGACGATATCACCGGGGAGCTGTTTTTT
CSATDDITGELFF
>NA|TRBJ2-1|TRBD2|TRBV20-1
TGCAGTGCTGAACAAGCGGGGGGGCCAGACAATGAGCAGTTCTTC
CSAEQAGGPDNEQFF
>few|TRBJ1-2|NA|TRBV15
TGTGCCACCAGCAGAGTACCCGGGTCCGAGGGCTACACCTTC
CATSRVPGSEGYTF
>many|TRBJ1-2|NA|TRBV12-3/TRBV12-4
TGTGCCAGCAGTTTAGGGGGCGGCTATGGCTACACCTTC
CASSLGGGYGYTF
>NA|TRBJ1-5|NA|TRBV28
TGTGCCAGCAGTTTACGGGGGTCTAGCAATCAGCCCCAGCATTTT
CASSLRGSSNQPQHF
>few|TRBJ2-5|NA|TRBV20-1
TGCAGTGCAATCCGAAGGCCAGAGACCCAGTACTTC
CSAIRRPETQYF
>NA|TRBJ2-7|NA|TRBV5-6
TGTGCCAGCAGCTACCCACCCGGGGAGATCCCCTACGAGCAGTACTTC
CASSYPPGEIPYEQYF
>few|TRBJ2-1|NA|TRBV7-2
TGTGCCAGCAGCTTAGAGCTTTCTCGGCTCAATGAGCAGTTCTTC
CASSLELSRLNEQFF
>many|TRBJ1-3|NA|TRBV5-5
TGTGCCAGCAGCTTGTTTCCGCGCTCTGGAAACACCATATATTTT
CASSLFPRSGNTIYF
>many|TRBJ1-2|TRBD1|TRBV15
TGTGCCACCAGCAGTCAAGACCTAAACGACAGGGCCTCTGGCTACACCTTC
CATSSQDLNDRASGYTF
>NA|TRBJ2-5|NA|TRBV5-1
TGCGCCAGCAGCTTGGACGAGCACAAAGAGACCCAGTACTTC
CASSLDEHKETQYF
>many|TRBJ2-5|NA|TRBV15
TGTGCCACCAGCAGAGCCGACCGAGAGACCCAGTACTTC
CATSRADRETQYF
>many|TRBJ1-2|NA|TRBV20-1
TGCAGTGCTAGAGATGACTATGGCTACACCTTC
CSARDDYGYTF
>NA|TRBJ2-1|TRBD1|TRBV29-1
TGCAGCGTTTTCAAATATCCGGGACAGGGGTCGAATGAGCAGTTCTTC
CSVFKYPGQGSNEQFF
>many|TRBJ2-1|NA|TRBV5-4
TGTGCCAGCAGCACCGGCTTAAGCAGTGAGCAGTTCTTC
CASSTGLSSEQFF
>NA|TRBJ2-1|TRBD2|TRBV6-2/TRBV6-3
TGTGCCAGCAACCCGGCGGGGGGGAACAATGAGCAGTTCTTC
CASNPAGGNNEQFF
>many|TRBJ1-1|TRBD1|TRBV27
TGTGCCAGCACTATAACCGGGACAGTCATGAACACTGAAGCTTTCTTT
CASTITGTVMNTEAFF
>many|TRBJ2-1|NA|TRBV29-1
TGCAGCGTAGTAACCGGGACTTCCCCGCGGTACAATGAGCAGTTCTTC
CSVVTGTSPRYNEQFF
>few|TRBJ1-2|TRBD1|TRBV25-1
TGTGCCAGCAGAGGACAGGTTAAAGGGAAAGATGGCTACACCTTC
CASRGQVKGKDGYTF
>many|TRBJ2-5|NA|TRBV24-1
TGTGCCACCAGCCTGGGGGAGACCCAGTACTTC
CATSLGETQYF
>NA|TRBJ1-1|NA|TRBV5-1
TGCGCCAGCATCTCGAGGAACACTGAAGCTTTCTTT
CASISRNTEAFF
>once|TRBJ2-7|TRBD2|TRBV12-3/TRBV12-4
TGTGCCAGCTGTTTAGTGGTCCCGAGTAGCGGGGGGACCTACGAGCAGTACTTC
CASCLVVPSSGGTYEQYF